This T cell receptor beta chain is drawn from a study of cytomegalovirus exposure and HLA in healthy donors. PCR used 60 Vbeta primers and 13 Jbeta primers. The table came from immunoSEQ multiplex PCR; TCRdb's copy has only in-frame clones and leaves some out. The sample yields about 110,000 clones, 15% seen once. Germline V gene lookup returns CDR1 SQVTM and CDR2 ANQGSEA. The CDR3 contains 12 residues. Trimming took 4 bases from V and 3 from J, leaving 7 bases between them. The TCR was taken from a woman aged 18 to 35 in good health and CMV-seronegative. The sequencing sample was made of PBMCs. V gene TRBV29-1 combines with J gene TRBJ1-5; no definite D call. The CDR3 region is CSVGSTNQPQHF. The CDR3 region has the DNA TGCAGCGTTGGCAGTACCAATCAGCCCCAGCATTTT.